The next 11 T cell receptor beta chains were all read from a single sample in a study of monozygotic twins with inflammatory bowel disease. TCRdb re-called the 5' RACE reads; every CDR3 protein appears as one record, without DNA. With approximately 380,000 distinct CDR3 sequences in the sample, the ten largest clones hold just over 2.5%. Sequencing was done on a sample of blood. These receptors were collected from a human donor with ulcerative colitis or Crohn's disease, or a healthy co-twin of an affected twin (not recorded which).

V usage is TRBV3-1 and J usage is TRBJ1-6. Germline CDR1 is LGHDT and CDR2 is YNNKEL (reference sequence). This CDR3 spans 16 amino acids. The CDR3 protein is CASSSEGKAYNSPLHF.

The chain carries TRBV7-6 and TRBJ2-7; the D gene TCRdb calls, TRBD1, cannot be checked with no DNA. CDR3 length equals 15 residues. CDR1 and CDR2 (germline): SGHVS, FNYEAQ. The CDR3 protein is CASSLDTGFGYEQYF. The complete variable domain, with remaining parts taken from reference TRBV7-6 and TRBJ2-7, reads GAGVSQSPRYKVTKRGQDVALRCDPISGHVSLYWYRQALGQGPEFLTYFNYEAQQDKSGLPNDRFSAERPEGSISTLTIQRTEQRDSAMYRCASSLDTGFGYEQYFGPGTRLTVT.

The chain employs TRBV7-9 and TRBJ1-1; TCRdb outputs TRBD1, but without DNA this stays unchecked. The CDR3 has 16 amino acids. Per the germline V gene, CDR1 is SEHNR and CDR2 is FQNEAQ (reference sequence). CDR3 region: CASSSKGSRVNTEAFF.

The genes are TRBV7-9 and TRBJ2-5; TCRdb outputs TRBD1, but without DNA this stays unchecked. The CDR3 has 17 amino acids. From germline, CDR1 is SEHNR and CDR2 FQNEAQ (reference sequence). This chain's CDR3 is CASSLPRQGSVSETQYF.

This sequence joins TRBV5-1 and TRBJ1-5. The germline gives CDR1 SGHRS, CDR2 YFSETQ. The CDR3 length is 13 residues. CDR3 sequence: CASSSSGDRPQHF. Full variable domain (remainder filled in from reference TRBV5-1 and TRBJ1-5): KAGVTQTPRYLIKTRGQQVTLSCSPISGHRSVSWYQQTPGQGLQFLFEYFSETQRNKGNFPGRFSGRQFSNSRSEMNVSTLELGDSALYLCASSSSGDRPQHFGDGTRLSIL.

The rearrangement links TRBV5-1 to TRBJ2-7; TCRdb lists TRBD2, though no DNA is available to test this call. The germline V gene has CDR1 SGHRS and CDR2 YFSETQ. This CDR3 contains 14 residues. The CDR3 region is CASRIAGGLYEQYF. The variable domain in full, completed from reference TRBV5-1 and TRBJ2-7, reads KAGVTQTPRYLIKTRGQQVTLSCSPISGHRSVSWYQQTPGQGLQFLFEYFSETQRNKGNFPGRFSGRQFSNSRSEMNVSTLELGDSALYLCASRIAGGLYEQYFGPGTRLTVT.

The CDR3 sequence: CASTRTGPDNSPLHF. The chain has TRBV7-2 and TRBJ1-6; the D call of TRBD1 rests on TCRdb alone, since no DNA is present to check it. Germline lookup yields CDR1 SGHTA and CDR2 FQGNSA. The length of the CDR3 is 15 residues. The whole variable domain, remainder taken from reference TRBV7-2 and TRBJ1-6, is GAGVSQSPSNKVTEKGKDVELRCDPISGHTALYWYRQSLGQGLEFLIYFQGNSAPDKSGLPSDRFSAERTGGSVSTLTIQRTQQEDSAVYLCASTRTGPDNSPLHFGNGTRLTVT.

The genes are TRBV5-1 and TRBJ2-6; TCRdb lists TRBD1, though no DNA is available to test this call. CDR3 length: 18 residues. In germline, CDR1 is SGHRS, CDR2 YFSETQ. The CDR3 loop is CASSLGAIGTSGANVLTF.

This rearrangement joins TRBV7-6 to TRBJ2-1; TCRdb selects TRBD1, and the lack of DNA leaves this call unchecked. The CDR3 has 13 amino acids. Germline V gene data show CDR1 as SGHVS and CDR2 as FNYEAQ. The CDR3 is CASSGTGEREQFF.

The rearrangement links TRBV4-3 to TRBJ2-3. The CDR3 has 14 residues. The germline CDR1 and CDR2 sequences are LGHNA and YSLEER. This chain's CDR3 is CASSQDRNTDTQYF.

The chain recombines TRBV18 with TRBJ1-5; TCRdb's D gene call, TRBD1, goes unchecked for lack of DNA. Germline CDR1 and CDR2: KGHSH and LQKENI. The CDR3 length is 16 residues. CDR3 in amino acids: CASSLNPGTGNQPQHF.